One and the same sample provided the 20 T cell receptor beta chains below, sequenced in a study of shared clonotypes between healthy human individuals. TCRdb's copy holds only in-frame clones and misses some; the assay was immunoSEQ multiplex PCR. Of 2 million to 2.5 million clones in the sample, approximately 94% are singletons; the top ten hold about 0.13%. Source material: naive CD4+ T cells sorted from blood. Subset here: CD45RA+ positively selected. These receptors were collected from a man between 18 and 35 years old in good health.

This clone was counted a single time. The gene calls are TRBV5-4 and TRBJ2-7, with 14 bases fitting TRBD2. CDR1 and CDR2 from the germline V gene are SGHNT and YYREEE (reference sequence). The trim removed 4 bases at V and 5 bases at J, leaving 5 bases unmatched. The CDR3 is 15 amino acids. CDR3 sequence (DNA): TGTGCCAGCAGCGAGGGACTAGCGGGAGTCCACGAGCAGTACTTC. This codes for CASSEGLAGVHEQYF.

Regarding this clone: At the DNA level, this CDR3 is encoded by other sequences in the same sample as well. The chain employs TRBV10-1 and TRBJ1-1; D remains unclear. CDR1 and CDR2 (germline): WNHNN, SYGVQD (reference sequence). The CDR3 runs 13 residues. V lost 4 bases to trimming and J lost 1 base, with 7 bases between them. Here the CDR3 DNA reads TGCGCCAGCAGTGTCGAAGGGAACACTGAAGCTTTCTTT. Its protein is CASSVEGNTEAFF.

This chain links TRBV7-8 with TRBJ1-1; 7 bases match TRBD1. CDR1 and CDR2 (germline): SGHVS, FQNEAQ. This CDR3 is built from 16 residues. The trim removed 3 bases at V and 0 bases at J, leaving 7 bases unmatched. In DNA, the CDR3 is TGTGCCAGCAGCTTGGCCGGACAGGTCGTGAACACTGAAGCTTTCTTT. Translating it yields CASSLAGQVVNTEAFF.

The V gene is TRBV5-1, the J gene TRBJ2-1; no definite D call. The CDR3 spans 15 residues. V dropped 2 bases and J dropped 2 bases, with 11 bases sitting between them. CDR1 is SGHRS and CDR2 is YFSETQ in the germline V gene. The CDR3 bases are TGCGCCAGCAGCTTTGGGGTAGGAACCTACAATGAGCAGTTCTTC. Its translation is CASSFGVGTYNEQFF.

This sequence joins TRBV18 and TRBJ1-5; possible D gene TRBD1, 5 bases. Per germline, CDR1 KGHSH and CDR2 LQKENI. There are 18 residues in the CDR3. V dropped 0 bases and J dropped 3 bases, with 18 bases sitting between them. CDR3 sequence reads: CASSPPERGGLNNQPQHF. Written as DNA, the CDR3 is TGTGCCAGCTCACCACCGGAAAGGGGTGGGTTGAACAATCAGCCCCAGCATTTT.

The CDR3 DNA reads TGTGCCAGCAGCTTAGCAGGAGGGTCTAGGGCCAAAAACATTCAGTACTTC. Translated, it gives CASSLAGGSRAKNIQYF. This sequence joins TRBV7-2 and TRBJ2-4, with D perhaps TRBD2 (6 bases). The CDR3 sequence is 17 residues long. The V and J ends lost 0 bases and 1 base respectively, with 13 bases between them. Germline V CDR1 and CDR2: SGHTA, FQGNSA.

The chain has TRBV2 and TRBJ2-1; TRBD2 aligns across 7 bases. The CDR3 covers 15 residues. Looked up from germline, CDR1 is SNHLY and CDR2 is FYNNEI. Trimming cost V 8 bases and J 6 bases; bases outside gene matches: 13. CDR3 DNA: TGTGCCAGCGGGGCGGGACTACCCCTTTCCAATGAGCAGTTCTTC. It is translated as CASGAGLPLSNEQFF.

The chain employs TRBV7-9 and TRBJ1-2, with D possibly matching TRBD1 (6 bases). There are 13 residues in the CDR3. Trimming cost V 5 bases and J 4 bases, with 11 bases left between them. Germline CDR1 and CDR2: SEHNR and FQNEAQ (reference sequence). CDR3 in DNA: TGTGCCAGCAGCGCGCAGGGGCCCTATGGCTACACCTTC. Translating gives CASSAQGPYGYTF.

The chain recombines TRBV4-1 with TRBJ2-5; maybe TRBD2 (7 bases). The CDR3 loop spans 17 amino acids. The V end lost 0 bases, the J end lost 4 bases, and 18 bases lay between the germline ends. CDR1 is MGHRA, CDR2 YSYEKL, per germline. The CDR3 protein is CASSQDYEGGPLETQYF. The DNA of the CDR3 is TGCGCCAGCAGCCAAGATTATGAGGGGGGGCCTCTAGAGACCCAGTACTTC.

The rearrangement links TRBV6-1 to TRBJ1-5; unclear D gene. The V and J ends lost 0 bases and 4 bases respectively, with 4 bases between them. The CDR3 is 13 amino acids. Germline lookup yields CDR1 MNHNS and CDR2 SASEGT. DNA for the CDR3: TGTGCCAGCAGTGAAGCGCTTAATCAGCCCCAGCATTTT. Translating gives CASSEALNQPQHF.

With regard to this clone: Other DNA sequences from this sample encode an identical CDR3 as well. The CDR3 region is CASSLGGGSYEQYF. DNA for the CDR3: TGCGCCAGCAGCTTGGGAGGCGGATCCTACGAGCAGTACTTC. The chain couples TRBV5-1 to TRBJ2-7, with D unclear. This CDR3 region has 14 residues. Trimming shortened V by 0 bases and J by 1 base, and 8 bases separated the two germline ends. The germline V gene has CDR1 SGHRS and CDR2 YFSETQ.

The gene calls are TRBV29-1 and TRBJ1-5; D ambiguous. With 7 bases removed from V and 3 bases from J, the gap between germline ends came to 13 bases. The germline V gene has CDR1 SQVTM and CDR2 ANQGSEA. The CDR3 contains 13 residues. CDR3 sequence: CSGAEGLNQPQHF. Written as DNA, the CDR3 is TGCAGCGGCGCCGAAGGGCTCAATCAGCCCCAGCATTTT.

The gene calls are TRBV6-1 and TRBJ2-2; D might be TRBD1 (6 bases). There are 13 residues in the CDR3. Germline CDR1 is MNHNS and CDR2 is SASEGT. Trimming left V 6 bases short and J 7 bases short, with 12 bases between. The CDR3 sequence: CASSTGTGGELFF. DNA of the CDR3: TGTGCCAGCAGCACAGGGACGGGCGGGGAGCTGTTTTTT.

Of note for this clone: The sample holds other DNA sequences that translate to the same CDR3. V and J are TRBV5-1 and TRBJ2-5; the match to TRBD2 covers 8 bases. V trimming: 0 bases; J trimming: 1 base; junction bases outside the gene matches: 5. CDR1 SGHRS and CDR2 YFSETQ come from the germline V gene. The CDR3 is 16 residues long. CDR3 residues: CASSLAPAGAQETQYF. The DNA of the CDR3 is TGCGCCAGCAGCTTGGCCCCAGCGGGGGCCCAAGAGACCCAGTACTTC.

The CDR3 DNA follows: TGTGCCAGCAGTTACAGGCTAGCACAAGAGACCCAGTACTTC. This gives the protein CASSYRLAQETQYF. J is TRBJ2-5 and V is TRBV6-6; a weak D match, TRBD2 (5 bases). Trimming took 2 bases from V and 2 from J, leaving 9 bases between them. The CDR3 covers 14 residues. Germline V CDR1 and CDR2: MNHNY, SVGAGI (reference sequence).

The rearrangement links TRBV5-6 to TRBJ2-1; D call uncertain. V was pared by 4 bases and J by 9 bases, with 20 bases between. The germline V gene encodes CDR1 SGHDT and CDR2 YYEEEE. The CDR3 is made up of 15 amino acids. The CDR3 DNA sequence: TGTGCCAGCAGCCCGGAATACCCTCCGCAGAGTGAGCAGTTCTTC. This gives the protein CASSPEYPPQSEQFF.

CDR3 residues: CASSQDVTKGGTQYF. Here the CDR3 DNA reads TGCGCCAGCAGCCAAGACGTAACGAAGGGGGGGACCCAGTACTTC. The chain carries TRBV4-3 and TRBJ2-5, with D tentatively TRBD1 or TRBD2 (6 bases each). V was shortened by 0 bases and J by 7 bases, with 15 bases between the two germline ends. Germline CDR1 LGHNA, CDR2 YSLEER. The CDR3 has 15 residues.

The rearrangement joins TRBV28 to TRBJ1-1; possibly TRBD1 for D (6 bases). Trimming left V 1 base short and J 0 bases short, with 12 bases between. Germline-derived CDR1 and CDR2 are MDHEN and SYDVKM. The CDR3 length is 16 residues. Here the CDR3 reads CASSLYFGDMNTEAFF. Written as DNA, the CDR3 is TGTGCCAGCAGTTTATACTTCGGGGACATGAACACTGAAGCTTTCTTT.

The chain links TRBV30 to TRBJ2-7, with D perhaps matching TRBD1 or TRBD2 (5 bases each). Trimming pared 2 bases from V and 7 bases from J, leaving 21 bases between. The CDR3 length is 15 residues. CDR1 is GTSNPN, CDR2 SVGIG, per germline (reference sequence). The CDR3 nucleotides are TGTGCCTGGAGTAATCCGGGACGGGGACGTGGGGAGCAGTACTTC. Residues: CAWSNPGRGRGEQYF.

Remarks on this clone: The sample contains more than one DNA sequence encoding this CDR3. This chain's CDR3 is CASSIAGNYEQYF. Here the CDR3 DNA reads TGTGCCAGTAGTATAGCTGGGAATTACGAGCAGTACTTC. V is TRBV19 and J is TRBJ2-7; D remains ambiguous. This CDR3 is 13 amino acids long. V was shortened by 1 base and J by 4 bases, with 8 bases between the two germline ends. From germline, CDR1 is LNHDA and CDR2 SQIVND (reference sequence). The whole variable domain, filled in from reference TRBV19 and TRBJ2-7, reads DGGITQSPKYLFRKEGQNVTLSCEQNLNHDAMYWYRQDPGQGLRLIYYSQIVNDFQKGDIAEGYSVSREKKESFPLTVTSAQKNPTAFYLCASSIAGNYEQYFGPGTRLTVT.